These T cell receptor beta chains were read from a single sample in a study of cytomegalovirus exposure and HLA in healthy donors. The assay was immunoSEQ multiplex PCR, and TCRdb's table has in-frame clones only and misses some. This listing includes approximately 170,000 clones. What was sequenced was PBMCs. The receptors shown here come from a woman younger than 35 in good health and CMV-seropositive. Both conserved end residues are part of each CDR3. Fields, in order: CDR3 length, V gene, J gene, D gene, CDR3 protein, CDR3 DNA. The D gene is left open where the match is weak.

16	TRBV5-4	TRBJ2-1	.	CASSLGVSTSYNEQFF	TGTGCCAGCAGCTTGGGGGTTAGCACCTCCTACAATGAGCAGTTCTTC
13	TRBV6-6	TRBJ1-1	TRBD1	CASSSDRGLEAFF	TGTGCCAGCAGTTCGGACAGGGGGCTTGAAGCTTTCTTT
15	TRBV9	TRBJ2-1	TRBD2	CASSAGTSGLGEQFF	TGTGCCAGCAGCGCCGGGACTAGCGGCCTGGGGGAGCAGTTCTTC
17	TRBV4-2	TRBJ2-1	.	CASSQSISGGTYNEQFF	TGTGCCAGCAGCCAATCGATTAGCGGAGGTACCTACAATGAGCAGTTCTTC
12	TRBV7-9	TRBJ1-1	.	CASSHGQTEAFF	TGTGCCAGCAGCCACGGACAGACTGAAGCTTTCTTT
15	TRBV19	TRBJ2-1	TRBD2	CASRIAGVRYNEQFF	TGTGCCAGTAGAATAGCGGGGGTGCGCTACAATGAGCAGTTCTTC
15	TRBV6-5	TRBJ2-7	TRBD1	CASKPQTGGAFGQYF	TGTGCCAGCAAACCACAAACAGGGGGCGCTTTCGGGCAGTACTTC
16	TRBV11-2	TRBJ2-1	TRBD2	CASSPLAGGPLNEQFF	TGTGCCAGCAGCCCGCTAGCGGGGGGGCCGCTCAATGAGCAGTTCTTC
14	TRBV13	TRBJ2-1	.	CASSLEVGDNEQFF	TGTGCCAGCAGCTTAGAGGTCGGAGACAATGAGCAGTTCTTC
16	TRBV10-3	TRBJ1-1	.	CAISENLLLLNTEAFF	TGTGCCATCAGTGAAAATCTATTACTATTGAACACTGAAGCTTTCTTT
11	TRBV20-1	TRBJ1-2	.	CSARSSGGYTF	TGCAGTGCTAGATCGTCGGGTGGCTACACCTTC
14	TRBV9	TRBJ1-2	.	CASSVGQSNYGYTF	TGTGCCAGCAGCGTAGGACAGAGTAACTATGGCTACACCTTC
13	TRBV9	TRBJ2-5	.	CASSDPALATQYF	TGTGCCAGCAGCGACCCCGCTCTAGCGACCCAGTACTTC
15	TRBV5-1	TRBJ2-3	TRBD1	CASSPWTGGSNTQYF	TGCGCCAGCAGCCCTTGGACAGGGGGCTCGAATACGCAGTATTTT
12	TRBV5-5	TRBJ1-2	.	CASSLESYGYTF	TGTGCCAGCAGCTTGGAGAGTTATGGCTACACCTTC
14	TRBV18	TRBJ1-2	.	CASSPIPDDYGYTF	TGTGCCAGCTCACCAATCCCAGATGACTATGGCTACACCTTC
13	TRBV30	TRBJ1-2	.	CASASGDPYGYTF	TGTGCCTCCGCCTCAGGGGATCCCTATGGCTACACCTTC
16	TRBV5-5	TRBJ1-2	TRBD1	CASSRDRVAAIGGYTF	TGTGCCAGCAGCCGGGACAGGGTAGCGGCTATAGGGGGCTACACCTTC
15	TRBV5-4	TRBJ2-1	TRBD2	CASSFSGASYNEQFF	TGTGCCAGCAGCTTCAGCGGGGCATCCTACAATGAGCAGTTCTTC
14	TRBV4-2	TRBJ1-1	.	CASSQGGKNTEAFF	TGTGCCAGCAGCCAAGGAGGGAAGAACACTGAAGCTTTCTTT
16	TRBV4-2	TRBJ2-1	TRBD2	CASSGRASGGANEQFF	TGTGCCAGCAGTGGTCGGGCTAGCGGGGGGGCGAATGAGCAGTTCTTC
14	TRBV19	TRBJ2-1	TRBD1	CASSRQGTYNEQFF	TGTGCCAGTAGCAGACAGGGCACCTACAATGAGCAGTTCTTC